Listed here are 5 T cell receptor beta chains from one sample, sequenced in a study of cytomegalovirus exposure and HLA in healthy donors. Using immunoSEQ multiplex PCR, the repertoire was profiled, and TCRdb retains in-frame clones only, with some absent. This table holds some 180,000 clones, approximately 86% found once. Sequencing was performed on PBMCs. Receptors originate from a man aged 25-40 years in good health and CMV-seropositive.

J is TRBJ1-5 and V is TRBV15; no definite D call. This CDR3 has 15 residues. Germline V lookup: CDR1 LNHNV, CDR2 YYDKDF (reference sequence). V lost 0 bases, J lost 6 bases, and 12 bases lay in between. As DNA, the CDR3 is TGTGCCACCAGCAGAGATCGGGTTGTAGGTCAGCCCCAGCATTTT. It specifies CATSRDRVVGQPQHF.

The chain is built from TRBV9 and TRBJ1-1, with D possibly TRBD1 on 6 matching bases. This CDR3 is 16 amino acids long. V dropped 0 bases and J dropped 5 bases, with 17 bases sitting between them. CDR1 is SGDLS and CDR2 is YYNGEE in the germline V gene. CDR3 DNA: TGTGCCAGCAGCGTAGGAGGGGGAGGACTCGGAACTGAAGCTTTCTTT. It is translated as CASSVGGGGLGTEAFF.

The CDR3 nucleotides are TGTGCCAGCAACGGTCCCGGAGTGGGACTAGGGTCCGATGAGCAGTTCTTC. Amino acids: CASNGPGVGLGSDEQFF. The chain combines TRBV25-1 with TRBJ2-1; 8 nucleotides agree with TRBD2. Trimming removed 7 bases from V and 8 bases from J; junction bases left unmatched: 19. This CDR3 region has 17 residues. Germline CDR1 MGHDK, CDR2 SYGVNS. Based on the CDR3 plus reference TRBV25-1 and TRBJ2-1, the full variable domain is EADIYQTPRYLVIGTGKKITLECSQTMGHDKMYWYQQDPGMELHLIHYSYGVNSTEKGDLSSESTVSRIRTEHFPLTLESARPSHTSQYLCASNGPGVGLGSDEQFFGPGTRLTVL.

The chain joins TRBV10-3 to TRBJ2-1, with 13 positions matching TRBD2. In germline, CDR1 is ENHRY, CDR2 SYGVKD. The CDR3 consists of 19 residues. The V gene end was trimmed by 6 bases and the J gene end by 2 bases; junction bases not matched to a gene: 13. Here the CDR3 reads CAISRTGETSGRPYNEQFF. In DNA, the CDR3 is TGTGCCATCAGCAGGACAGGGGAGACTAGCGGGAGGCCCTACAATGAGCAGTTCTTC.

The V call is TRBV5-5, the J call TRBJ1-5; D is perhaps TRBD1 (5 bases). Germline V gives CDR1 SGHKS, CDR2 YYEKEE (reference sequence). This CDR3 contains 15 residues. Trimming left V 2 bases short and J 4 bases short, with 13 bases between. CDR3 amino acids: CASSFRAGVNQPQHF. CDR3 bases: TGTGCCAGCAGCTTCAGGGCGGGCGTAAATCAGCCCCAGCATTTT.